These T cell receptor beta chains were read from a single sample in a study of cytotoxic CD8 clonotypes in ibrutinib-treated CLL. TCRdb keeps only in-frame clones here, not all; method: immunoSEQ multiplex PCR. The sample has about 120,000 clones, 70% to 90% seen once. The sequencing used PBMCs, collected after 24 months of ibrutinib treatment. The receptor set was obtained from a human donor with chronic lymphocytic leukemia. The CDR3 runs from the conserved cysteine through the conserved F or W. D genes are given only for firm matches. Some rows mark clone size as missing; the rest say once, few, many or name a class of expanded clone.

>.|.|TRBV10-3|TRBJ2-3
CAISESSAGSPDTQYF
TGTGCCATCAGTGAGTCATCAGCAGGAAGTCCAGATACGCAGTATTTT
>.|.|TRBV12-1|TRBJ1-5
CASSEAAGEPQHF
TGTGCCAGCAGCGAAGCGGCAGGGGAGCCCCAGCATTTT
>.|TRBD1|TRBV7-2|TRBJ2-7
CASSSRQGAYEQYF
TGTGCCAGCAGCTCCCGACAGGGGGCCTACGAGCAGTACTTC
>.|TRBD1|TRBV19|TRBJ1-5
CATFDSQGFQPQHF
TGTGCCACCTTCGATTCACAGGGGTTCCAGCCCCAGCATTTT
>.|TRBD1|TRBV6-5|TRBJ1-3
CASKPPQGVGNTIYF
TGTGCCAGCAAGCCGCCCCAGGGGGTAGGAAACACCATATATTTT
>once|.|TRBV7-2|TRBJ1-5
CASSPFPVSNQPQHF
TGTGCCAGCAGCCCATTCCCGGTTAGTAATCAGCCCCAGCATTTT
>.|.|TRBV2|TRBJ1-2
CASSDETRRGYTF
TGTGCCAGCAGTGATGAGACCCGCCGGGGCTACACCTTC
>few|.|TRBV7-3|TRBJ1-5
CASSAGFSQPQHF
TGTGCCAGCAGCGCGGGATTCTCTCAGCCCCAGCATTTT
>.|TRBD1|TRBV5-6|TRBJ2-7
CASSFGQGADEQYF
TGTGCCAGCAGCTTCGGACAGGGGGCCGACGAGCAGTACTTC
>.|TRBD1|TRBV18|TRBJ1-5
CASSLDRTGMGSNQPQHF
TGTGCCAGCTCTCTCGATCGGACAGGGATGGGAAGCAATCAGCCCCAGCATTTT
>once|.|TRBV27|TRBJ2-1
CASSQDRDNEQFF
TGTGCCAGCAGTCAAGACAGAGACAATGAGCAGTTCTTC
>few|.|TRBV18|TRBJ2-2
CASSSTSRGTGELFF
TGTGCCAGCTCATCGACATCCCGCGGGACCGGGGAGCTGTTTTTT
>.|.|TRBV2|TRBJ2-1
CASSEALGQFF
TGTGCCAGCAGTGAAGCACTCGGGCAGTTCTTC
>.|.|TRBV5-1|TRBJ2-1
CASSLGRRANNEQFF
TGCGCCAGCAGCTTGGGCCGGAGGGCCAACAATGAGCAGTTCTTC
>.|.|TRBV1|TRBJ1-3
CTSSHLPGRTFYLSLGKNTIYF
TGCACCAGCAGCCATCTCCCCGGACGGACGTTCTACTTGTCGCTGGGGAAAAACACCATATATTTT
>.|.|TRBV9|TRBJ1-3
CASSVATGGSGNTIYF
TGTGCCAGCAGCGTAGCTACGGGAGGCTCTGGAAACACCATATATTTT
>.|TRBD1|TRBV6-5|TRBJ2-7
CASSSGWTGESYEQYF
TGTGCCAGCAGTTCAGGATGGACAGGAGAGTCTTACGAGCAGTACTTC
>.|TRBD1|TRBV28|TRBJ1-5
CASSLYVQGGQPQHF
TGTGCCAGCAGTTTATATGTACAGGGGGGTCAGCCCCAGCATTTT
>few|.|TRBV6-5|TRBJ2-7
CASSYGNQGFEQYF
TGTGCCAGCAGTTACGGTAACCAGGGTTTCGAGCAGTACTTC
>.|TRBD1|TRBV29-1|TRBJ1-2
CSAGTGGPYGYTF
TGCAGCGCTGGGACAGGGGGCCCCTATGGCTACACCTTC
>.|.|TRBV15|TRBJ2-5
CATSREGARGTQYF
TGTGCCACCAGCAGAGAAGGGGCCAGGGGGACCCAGTACTTC
>few|.|TRBV7-8|TRBJ2-5
CASSLWDFAEETQYF
TGTGCCAGCAGCCTGTGGGACTTTGCTGAAGAGACCCAGTACTTC
>.|TRBD2|TRBV7-9|TRBJ2-3
CASSRVQRGGRDTQYF
TGTGCCAGCAGCCGGGTCCAGCGGGGGGGCAGGGATACGCAGTATTTT
>once|.|TRBV19|TRBJ2-1
CASSGRGLSYNEQFF
TGTGCCAGTAGTGGTCGGGGACTCTCCTACAATGAGCAGTTCTTC
>.|TRBD1|TRBV5-1|TRBJ2-3
CASSLLGGHTDTQYF
TGCGCCAGCAGCTTGTTAGGGGGCCACACAGATACGCAGTATTTT
>.|.|TRBV4-2|TRBJ1-2
CASSQDLAVSGYGYTF
TGTGCCAGCAGCCAAGATCTTGCAGTATCGGGGTATGGCTACACCTTC
>.|.|TRBV5-6|TRBJ1-4
CASSPGGGLNEKLFF
TGTGCCAGCAGCCCTGGCGGGGGCCTTAATGAAAAACTGTTTTTT
>.|.|TRBV29-1|TRBJ2-5
CSVDGGQGGTQYF
TGCAGCGTTGACGGAGGTCAGGGAGGAACCCAGTACTTC
>.|TRBD1|TRBV18|TRBJ2-7
CASSRDRVNYEQYF
TGTGCCAGCTCAAGGGACAGGGTGAACTACGAGCAGTACTTC
>.|.|TRBV2|TRBJ1-1
CASITTGRTEAFF
TGTGCCAGCATCACCACGGGTCGCACTGAAGCTTTCTTT
>.|.|TRBV6-5|TRBJ1-5
CASRGGYSNQPQHF
TGTGCCAGCAGGGGCGGTTATAGCAATCAGCCCCAGCATTTT
>.|TRBD1|TRBV4-3|TRBJ1-2
CASSPEGQARGGTF
TGCGCCAGCAGCCCGGAAGGACAGGCCAGGGGCGGCACCTTC
>.|TRBD2|TRBV7-3|TRBJ2-1
CASSLGPLAGGLSYNEQFF
TGTGCCAGCAGCTTGGGCCCACTAGCGGGAGGTTTGTCCTACAATGAGCAGTTCTTC
>.|TRBD1|TRBV9|TRBJ1-1
CASSGPGQGSTEAFF
TGTGCCAGCAGCGGACCGGGACAGGGCTCCACTGAAGCTTTCTTT
>.|.|TRBV19|TRBJ2-7
CASSNFGGYEQYF
TGTGCCAGTAGTAATTTTGGCGGTTACGAGCAGTACTTC
>.|.|TRBV12-5|TRBJ1-1
CASLAEDMNTEAFF
TGTGCTAGTTTAGCAGAGGATATGAACACTGAAGCTTTCTTT
>.|TRBD2|TRBV28|TRBJ2-1
CASSPAVLGGRTKGFF
TGTGCCAGCAGTCCAGCGGTTTTGGGCGGGAGGACGAAGGGGTTCTTC
>.|.|TRBV6-5|TRBJ1-2
CASKYRLGGAYGYTF
TGTGCCAGCAAGTACAGGTTGGGTGGTGCTTATGGCTACACCTTC
>.|.|TRBV21-1|TRBJ2-1
CASLLYHKLAPWDEQFF
TGTGCCAGCCTCCTATATCACAAACTAGCGCCATGGGATGAGCAGTTCTTC
>.|.|TRBV5-1|TRBJ2-1
CASSSLDPYNEQFF
TGCGCCAGCAGCTCCTTAGATCCCTACAATGAGCAGTTCTTC
>.|.|TRBV19|TRBJ2-3
CASRQKLFTDTQYF
TGTGCCAGCAGACAGAAACTTTTCACAGATACGCAGTATTTT
>.|TRBD2|TRBV5-1|TRBJ2-1
CASSLVASGNYNEQFF
TGCGCCAGCAGCTTGGTGGCTAGCGGGAATTACAATGAGCAGTTCTTC
>.|.|TRBV28|TRBJ1-4
CASSTLDRPSEKLFF
TGTGCCAGCAGTACTTTGGACCGCCCATCTGAAAAACTGTTTTTT
>.|TRBD2|TRBV25-1|TRBJ2-1
CASSDGLAGGDEQFF
TGTGCCAGCAGTGACGGACTAGCGGGGGGCGATGAGCAGTTCTTC